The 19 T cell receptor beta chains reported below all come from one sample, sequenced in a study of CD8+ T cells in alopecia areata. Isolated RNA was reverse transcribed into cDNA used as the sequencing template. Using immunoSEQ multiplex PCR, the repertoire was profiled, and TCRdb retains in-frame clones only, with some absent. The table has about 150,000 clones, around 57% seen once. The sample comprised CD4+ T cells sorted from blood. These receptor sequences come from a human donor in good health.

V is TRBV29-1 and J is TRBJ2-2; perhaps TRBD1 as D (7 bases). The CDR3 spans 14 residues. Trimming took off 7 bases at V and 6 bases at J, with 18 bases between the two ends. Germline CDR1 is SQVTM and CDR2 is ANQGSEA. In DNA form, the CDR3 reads TGCAGCGCCCGCGTGGAGGGGGCGGCCGGGGAGCTGTTTTTT. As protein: CSARVEGAAGELFF.

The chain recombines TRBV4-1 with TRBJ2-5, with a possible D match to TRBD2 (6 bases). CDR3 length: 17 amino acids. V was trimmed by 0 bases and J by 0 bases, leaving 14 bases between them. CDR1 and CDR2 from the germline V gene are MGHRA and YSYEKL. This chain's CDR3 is CASSQERVSGYQETQYF. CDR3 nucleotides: TGCGCCAGCAGCCAAGAGCGGGTCAGCGGGTACCAAGAGACCCAGTACTTC.

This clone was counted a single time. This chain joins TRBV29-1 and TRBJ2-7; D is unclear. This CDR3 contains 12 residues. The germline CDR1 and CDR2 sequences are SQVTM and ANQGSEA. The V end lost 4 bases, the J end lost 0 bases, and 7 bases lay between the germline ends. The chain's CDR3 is CSVAGVSYEQYF. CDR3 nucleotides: TGCAGCGTTGCCGGAGTCTCCTACGAGCAGTACTTC.

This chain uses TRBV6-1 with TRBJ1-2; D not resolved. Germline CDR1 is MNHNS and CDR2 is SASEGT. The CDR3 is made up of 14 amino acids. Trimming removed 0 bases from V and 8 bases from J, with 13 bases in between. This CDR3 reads CASSEAGRARGYTF. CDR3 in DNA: TGTGCCAGCAGTGAAGCGGGGAGGGCCCGGGGCTACACCTTC.

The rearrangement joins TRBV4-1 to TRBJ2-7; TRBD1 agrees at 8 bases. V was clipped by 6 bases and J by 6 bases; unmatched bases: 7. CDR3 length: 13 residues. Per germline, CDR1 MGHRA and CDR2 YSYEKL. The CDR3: CASRGTGQFEQYF. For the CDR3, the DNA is TGCGCCAGCAGGGGGACAGGCCAGTTCGAGCAGTACTTC.

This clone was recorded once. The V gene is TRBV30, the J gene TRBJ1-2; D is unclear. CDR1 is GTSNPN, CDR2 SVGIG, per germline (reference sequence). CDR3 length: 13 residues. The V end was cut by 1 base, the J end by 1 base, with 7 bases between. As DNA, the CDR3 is TGTGCCTGGAGTGGGGTGGGTAACTATGGCTACACCTTC. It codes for CAWSGVGNYGYTF.

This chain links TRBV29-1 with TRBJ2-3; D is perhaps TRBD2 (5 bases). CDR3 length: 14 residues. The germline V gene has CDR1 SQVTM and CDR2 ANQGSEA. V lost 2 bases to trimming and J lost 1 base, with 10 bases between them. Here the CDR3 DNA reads TGCAGCGTTGAATCTCTGGAGGGCACAGATACGCAGTATTTT. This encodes CSVESLEGTDTQYF.

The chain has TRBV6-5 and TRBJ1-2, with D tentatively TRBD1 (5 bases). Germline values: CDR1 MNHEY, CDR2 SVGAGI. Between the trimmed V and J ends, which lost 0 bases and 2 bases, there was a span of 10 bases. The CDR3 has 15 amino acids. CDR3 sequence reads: CASSYSTGANYGYTF. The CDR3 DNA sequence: TGTGCCAGCAGTTACTCGACCGGGGCGAACTATGGCTACACCTTC.

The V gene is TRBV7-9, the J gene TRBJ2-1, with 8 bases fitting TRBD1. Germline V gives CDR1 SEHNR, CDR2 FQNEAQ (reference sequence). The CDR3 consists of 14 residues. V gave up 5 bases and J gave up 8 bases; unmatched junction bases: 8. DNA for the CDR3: TGTGCCAGCAGCCATCAGGGGGCGTCTTATGAGCAGTTCTTC. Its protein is CASSHQGASYEQFF.

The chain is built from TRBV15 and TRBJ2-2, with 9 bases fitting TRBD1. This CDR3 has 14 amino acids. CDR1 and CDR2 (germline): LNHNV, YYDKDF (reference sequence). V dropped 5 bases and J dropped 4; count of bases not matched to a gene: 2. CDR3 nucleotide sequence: TGTGCCACCAGCCGGGACAGGGTCACCGGGGAGCTGTTTTTT. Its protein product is CATSRDRVTGELFF.

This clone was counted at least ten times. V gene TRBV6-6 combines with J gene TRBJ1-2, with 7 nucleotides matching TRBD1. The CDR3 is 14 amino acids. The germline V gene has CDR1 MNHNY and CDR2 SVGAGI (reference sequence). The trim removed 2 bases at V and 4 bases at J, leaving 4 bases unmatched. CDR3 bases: TGTGCCAGCAGTTACACCGACAGGGCCTATGGCTACACCTTC. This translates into CASSYTDRAYGYTF.

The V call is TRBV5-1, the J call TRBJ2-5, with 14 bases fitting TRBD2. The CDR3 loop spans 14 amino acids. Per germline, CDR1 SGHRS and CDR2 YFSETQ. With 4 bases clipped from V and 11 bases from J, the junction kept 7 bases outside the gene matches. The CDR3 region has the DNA TGCGCCAGCAGCGTCGGGACTAGCGGGAGTGTACAGTACTTC. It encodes CASSVGTSGSVQYF.

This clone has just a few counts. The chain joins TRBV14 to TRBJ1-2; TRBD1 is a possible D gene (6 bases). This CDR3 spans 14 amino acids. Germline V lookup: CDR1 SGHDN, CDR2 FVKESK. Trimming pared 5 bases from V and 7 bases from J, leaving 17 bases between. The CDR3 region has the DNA TGTGCCAGCAGCAAGGATTCGGGGGGCCGTGGCTACACCTTC. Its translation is CASSKDSGGRGYTF. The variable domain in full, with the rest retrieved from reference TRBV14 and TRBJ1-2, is EAGVTQFPSHSVIEKGQTVTLRCDPISGHDNLYWYRRVMGKEIKFLLHFVKESKQDESGMPNNRFLAERTGGTYSTLKVQPAELEDSGVYFCASSKDSGGRGYTFGSGTRLTVV.

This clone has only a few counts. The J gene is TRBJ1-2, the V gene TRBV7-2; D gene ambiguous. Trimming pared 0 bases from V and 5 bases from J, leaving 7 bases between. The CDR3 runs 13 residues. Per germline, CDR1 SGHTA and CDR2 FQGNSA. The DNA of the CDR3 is TGTGCCAGCAGCTTAGCGGCAACTTATGGCTACACCTTC. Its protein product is CASSLAATYGYTF.

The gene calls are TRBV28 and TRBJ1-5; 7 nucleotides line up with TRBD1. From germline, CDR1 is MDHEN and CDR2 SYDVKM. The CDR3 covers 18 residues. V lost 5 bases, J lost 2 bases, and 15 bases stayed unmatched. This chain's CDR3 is CASSHRGRAWSGNQPQHF. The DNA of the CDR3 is TGTGCCAGCAGTCATAGGGGGCGGGCATGGTCGGGCAATCAGCCCCAGCATTTT.

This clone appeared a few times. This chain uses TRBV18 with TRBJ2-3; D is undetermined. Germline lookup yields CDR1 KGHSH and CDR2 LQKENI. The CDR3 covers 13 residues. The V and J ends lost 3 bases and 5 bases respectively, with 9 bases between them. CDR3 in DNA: TGTGCCAGCTCACCCTCGACGAGAGATACGCAGTATTTT. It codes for CASSPSTRDTQYF. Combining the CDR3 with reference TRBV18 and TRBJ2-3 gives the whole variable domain NAGVMQNPRHLVRRRGQEARLRCSPMKGHSHVYWYRQLPEEGLKFMVYLQKENIIDESGMPKERFSAEFPKEGPSILRIQQVVRGDSAAYFCASSPSTRDTQYFGPGTRLTVL.

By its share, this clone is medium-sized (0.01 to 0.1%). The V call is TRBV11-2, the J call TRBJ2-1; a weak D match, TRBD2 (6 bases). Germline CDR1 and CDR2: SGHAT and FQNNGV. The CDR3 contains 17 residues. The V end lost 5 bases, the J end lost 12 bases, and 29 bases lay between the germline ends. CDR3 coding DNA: TGTGCCAGCAGCGTACGAACTACGGGACTCGCCGACCAAGGGCAGTTCTTC. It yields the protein CASSVRTTGLADQGQFF.

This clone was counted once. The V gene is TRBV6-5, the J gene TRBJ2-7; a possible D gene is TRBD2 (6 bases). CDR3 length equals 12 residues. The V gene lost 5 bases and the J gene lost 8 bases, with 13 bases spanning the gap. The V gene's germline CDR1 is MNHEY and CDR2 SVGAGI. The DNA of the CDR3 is TGTGCCAGCAGTCCGGATAGCGGAAAGCAGTACTTC. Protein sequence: CASSPDSGKQYF.

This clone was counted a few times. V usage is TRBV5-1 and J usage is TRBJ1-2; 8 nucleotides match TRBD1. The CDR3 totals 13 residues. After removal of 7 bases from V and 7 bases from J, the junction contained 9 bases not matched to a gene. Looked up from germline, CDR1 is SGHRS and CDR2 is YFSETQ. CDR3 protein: CASGGGQEVGYTF. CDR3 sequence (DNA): TGCGCCAGCGGTGGGGGACAGGAAGTTGGCTACACCTTC.